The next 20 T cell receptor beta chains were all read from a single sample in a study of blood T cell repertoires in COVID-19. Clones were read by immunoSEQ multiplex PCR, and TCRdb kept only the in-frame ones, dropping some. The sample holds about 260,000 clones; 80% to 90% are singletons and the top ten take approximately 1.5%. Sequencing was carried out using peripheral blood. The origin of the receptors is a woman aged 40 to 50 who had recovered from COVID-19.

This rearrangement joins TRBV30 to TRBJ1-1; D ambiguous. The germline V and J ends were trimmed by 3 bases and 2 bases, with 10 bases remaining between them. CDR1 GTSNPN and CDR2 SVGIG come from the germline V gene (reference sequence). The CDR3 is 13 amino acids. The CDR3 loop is CAWSAVENTEAFF. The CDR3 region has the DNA TGTGCCTGGAGCGCGGTGGAAAACACTGAAGCTTTCTTT.

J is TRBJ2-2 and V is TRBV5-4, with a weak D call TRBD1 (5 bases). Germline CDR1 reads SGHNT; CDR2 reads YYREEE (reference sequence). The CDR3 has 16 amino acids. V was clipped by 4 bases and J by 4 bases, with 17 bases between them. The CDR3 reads CASSDVKGFRTGELFF. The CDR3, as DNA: TGTGCCAGCAGCGACGTGAAGGGGTTTCGCACCGGGGAGCTGTTTTTT.

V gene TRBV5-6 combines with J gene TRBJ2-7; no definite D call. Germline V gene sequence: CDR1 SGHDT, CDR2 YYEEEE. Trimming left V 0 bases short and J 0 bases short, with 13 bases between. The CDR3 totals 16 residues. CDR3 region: CASSLATLSSSYEQYF. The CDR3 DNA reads TGTGCCAGCAGCTTGGCGACTCTCTCGAGCTCCTACGAGCAGTACTTC. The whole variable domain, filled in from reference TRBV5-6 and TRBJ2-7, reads DAGVTQSPTHLIKTRGQQVTLRCSPKSGHDTVSWYQQALGQGPQFIFQYYEEEERQRGNFPDRFSGHQFPNYSSELNVNALLLGDSALYLCASSLATLSSSYEQYFGPGTRLTVT.

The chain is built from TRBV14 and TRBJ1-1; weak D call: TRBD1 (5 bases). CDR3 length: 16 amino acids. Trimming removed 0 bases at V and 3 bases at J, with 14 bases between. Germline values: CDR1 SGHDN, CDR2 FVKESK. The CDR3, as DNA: TGTGCCAGCAGCCAAGACGCGGGGGTGATACACACTGAAGCTTTCTTT. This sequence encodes CASSQDAGVIHTEAFF.

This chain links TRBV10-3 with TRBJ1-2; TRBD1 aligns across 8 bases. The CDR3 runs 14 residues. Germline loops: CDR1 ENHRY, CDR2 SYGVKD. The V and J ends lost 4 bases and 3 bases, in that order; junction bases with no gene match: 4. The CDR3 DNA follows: TGTGCCATCAGTGCAGGGGGCGCAGACTATGGCTACACCTTC. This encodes CAISAGGADYGYTF.

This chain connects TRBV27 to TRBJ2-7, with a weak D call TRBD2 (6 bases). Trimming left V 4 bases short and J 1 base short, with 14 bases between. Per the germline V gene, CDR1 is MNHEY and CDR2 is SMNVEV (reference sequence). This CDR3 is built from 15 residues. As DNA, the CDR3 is TGTGCCAGCAGTTCCAGCGGGTCCTTTTCCTACGAGCAGTACTTC. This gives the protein CASSSSGSFSYEQYF.

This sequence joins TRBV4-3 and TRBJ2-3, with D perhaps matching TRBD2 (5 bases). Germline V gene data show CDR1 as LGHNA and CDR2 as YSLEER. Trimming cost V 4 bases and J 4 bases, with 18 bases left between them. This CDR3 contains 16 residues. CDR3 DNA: TGCGCCAGCAGCCCCGGACGGATTGGAGGTCCAGATACGCAGTATTTT. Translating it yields CASSPGRIGGPDTQYF.

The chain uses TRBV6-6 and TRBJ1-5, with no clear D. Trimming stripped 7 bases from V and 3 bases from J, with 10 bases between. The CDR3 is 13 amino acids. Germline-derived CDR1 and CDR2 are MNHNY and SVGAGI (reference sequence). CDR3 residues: CASNRLANQPQHF. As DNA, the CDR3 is TGTGCCAGCAACCGCTTGGCCAATCAGCCCCAGCATTTT.

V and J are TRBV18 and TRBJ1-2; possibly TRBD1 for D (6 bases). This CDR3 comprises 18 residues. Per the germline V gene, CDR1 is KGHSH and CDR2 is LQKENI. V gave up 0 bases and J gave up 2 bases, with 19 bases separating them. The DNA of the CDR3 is TGTGCCAGCTCACCACCGGGGTCCAACAGGGAAAGGAACTATGGCTACACCTTC. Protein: CASSPPGSNRERNYGYTF.

CDR3 sequence: CAIRIAGGQDEQFF. The CDR3 DNA is TGTGCCATCAGAATAGCGGGGGGCCAGGATGAGCAGTTCTTC. The J gene is TRBJ2-1, the V gene TRBV10-3; 10 nucleotides agree with TRBD2. This CDR3 has 14 amino acids. The junction had 7 bases not matched to a gene; V was cut back by 6 bases and J by 8 bases. Germline assignment: CDR1 ENHRY and CDR2 SYGVKD.

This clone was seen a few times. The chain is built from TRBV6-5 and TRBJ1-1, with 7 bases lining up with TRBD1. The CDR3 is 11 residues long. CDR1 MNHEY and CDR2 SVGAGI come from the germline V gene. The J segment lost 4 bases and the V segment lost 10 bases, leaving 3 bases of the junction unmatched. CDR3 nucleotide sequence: TGTGCCACCCAGGGGGGCACTGAAGCTTTCTTT. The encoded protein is CATQGGTEAFF.

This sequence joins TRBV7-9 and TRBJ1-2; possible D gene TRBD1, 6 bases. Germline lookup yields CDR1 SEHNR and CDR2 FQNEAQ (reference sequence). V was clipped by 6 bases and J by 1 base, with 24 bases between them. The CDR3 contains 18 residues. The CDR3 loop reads CASSKDYRVKPGNYGYTF. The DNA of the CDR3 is TGTGCCAGCAGTAAAGATTACAGGGTAAAGCCTGGTAACTATGGCTACACCTTC.

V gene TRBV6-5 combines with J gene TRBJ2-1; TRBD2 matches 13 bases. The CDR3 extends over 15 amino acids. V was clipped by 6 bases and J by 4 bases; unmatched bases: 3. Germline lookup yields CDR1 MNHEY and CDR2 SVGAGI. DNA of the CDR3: TGTGCCAGCAGCCAGACTAGCGGGGGGTACAATGAGCAGTTCTTC. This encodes CASSQTSGGYNEQFF.

For the CDR3, the DNA is TGTGCCAGCAGTTACGTCGACGGGAACTATGGCTACACCTTC. This codes for CASSYVDGNYGYTF. The V call is TRBV6-5, the J call TRBJ1-2; the D is unclear. From germline, CDR1 is MNHEY and CDR2 SVGAGI. V gave up 2 bases and J gave up 2 bases, with 9 bases separating them. The CDR3 consists of 14 residues.

The DNA for the CDR3 is TGTGCCAGCAGTTTGAGACAGGGCAGGGCGTATGGCTACACCTTC. It is translated as CASSLRQGRAYGYTF. The J gene is TRBJ1-2, the V gene TRBV5-6, with 7 bases matching TRBD1. Germline V gives CDR1 SGHDT, CDR2 YYEEEE. The CDR3 covers 15 residues. Losses at the gene ends were 5 bases for V and 5 bases for J; bases not matched to a gene: 12.

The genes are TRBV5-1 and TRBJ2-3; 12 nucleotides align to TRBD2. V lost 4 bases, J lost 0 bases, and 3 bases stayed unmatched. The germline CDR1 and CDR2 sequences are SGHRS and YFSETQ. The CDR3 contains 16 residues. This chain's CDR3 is CASSQGLAGSTDTQYF. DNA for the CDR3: TGCGCCAGCAGCCAAGGACTAGCGGGAAGCACAGATACGCAGTATTTT.

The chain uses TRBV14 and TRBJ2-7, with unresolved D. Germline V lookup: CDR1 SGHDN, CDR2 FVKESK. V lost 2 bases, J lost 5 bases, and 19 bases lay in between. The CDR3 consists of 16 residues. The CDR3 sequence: CASSQKMTPRPHEQYF. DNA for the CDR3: TGTGCCAGCAGCCAAAAGATGACACCTCGCCCCCACGAGCAGTACTTC.

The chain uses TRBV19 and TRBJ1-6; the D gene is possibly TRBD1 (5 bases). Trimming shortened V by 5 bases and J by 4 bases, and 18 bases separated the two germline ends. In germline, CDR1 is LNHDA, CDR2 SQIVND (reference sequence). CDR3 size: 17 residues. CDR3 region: CASSGGTGTTYNSPLHF. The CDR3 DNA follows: TGTGCCAGTAGTGGGGGAACCGGGACTACTTATAATTCACCCCTCCACTTT.

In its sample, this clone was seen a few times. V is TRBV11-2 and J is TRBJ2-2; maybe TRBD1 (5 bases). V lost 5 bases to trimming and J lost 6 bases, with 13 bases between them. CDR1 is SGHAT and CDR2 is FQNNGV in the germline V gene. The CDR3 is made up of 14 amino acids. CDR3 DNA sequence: TGTGCCAGCAGCATACAGGATTTCCCCGGGGAGCTGTTTTTT. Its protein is CASSIQDFPGELFF.

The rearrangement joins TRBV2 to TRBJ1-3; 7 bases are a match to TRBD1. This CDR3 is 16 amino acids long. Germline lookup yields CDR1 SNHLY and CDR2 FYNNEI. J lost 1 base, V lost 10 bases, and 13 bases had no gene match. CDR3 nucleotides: TGTGCCATCGGGGTCAGGGGGAGGAGGTCTGGAAACACCATATATTTT. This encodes CAIGVRGRRSGNTIYF. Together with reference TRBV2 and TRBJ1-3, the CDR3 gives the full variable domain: EPEVTQTPSHQVTQMGQEVILRCVPISNHLYFYWYRQILGQKVEFLVSFYNNEISEKSEIFDDQFSVERPDGSNFTLKIRSTKLEDSAMYFCAIGVRGRRSGNTIYFGEGSWLTVV.